The TCR beta chain under discussion was sequenced for a study of T-cell memory formation after mild COVID-19. Broader study findings: Whether second-wave clones peaking at day 37 were SARS-CoV-2 specific went unconfirmed. Mainly in CM and EM were contracting CD4+ clones; CD8+ were in EMRA. Some clones that responded were present in memory (sampled pre-infection), which suggests cross-reactive memory joined.

With respect to this clonotype: Its antigen is not identified. A much larger clonotype is one base distant, so this may be a read error.

Unmatched junction bases numbered 10, after V lost 6 bases and J lost 2 bases. From germline, CDR1 is MGHDK and CDR2 SYGVNS. The CDR3 has 15 residues. Constant-segment-primed 5'RACE gave TCR alpha and TCR beta cDNA libraries with sample barcodes and UMIs. TCRdb re-analysed the 5' RACE reads in MiXCR, keeping a single row per CDR3 protein. The data contain under 35,000 distinct CDR3 sequences, under 25% of them seen just once; the ten biggest clones take up 1.5%. The rearrangement uses TRBV25-1 and TRBJ2-7, with 7 bases that match TRBD2. The sequenced material came from PBMCs or a T cell subset sorted from them (not recorded which). The sequence derives from an adult who had mild COVID-19 (a few samples of this study predate the infection). Cell type and time point are not known. The CDR3 DNA is TGTGCCAGCAGACCGGGAATAGCGGGTCCCTACGAGCAGTACTTC. As protein: CASRPGIAGPYEQYF.